Listed here is a single T cell receptor (beta chain). This record belongs to a study of blood T cell repertoires in COVID-19. At the level of the study: Samples came from the United States, Italy and Spain, spanning acute and convalescent COVID-19. PBMCs, B-cell-depleted T cells, or T cells were the source of the cDNA or gDNA that made up the material.

Germline CDR1 MDHEN, CDR2 SYDVKM. The germline V and J ends were trimmed by 10 bases and 4 bases, with 15 bases remaining between them. This CDR3 region has 13 residues. Participants came from about 23 US areas, aged about 18 to 100 years. As handled by the study authors: Using reference gene primer amplification, nucleated cell counts were estimated. Data came from immunoSEQ multiplex PCR; TCRdb stores just in-frame clones and leaves some out. That table furnishes V, J and clone size, whereas the DNA furnished D and trimming. Seen here are some 230,000 clones, about 80% observed once, and the top ten hold about 1.3%.

V is TRBV28 and J is TRBJ2-3; perhaps TRBD1 as D (6 bases). Specimen: PBMCs or T cells enriched from blood (not recorded which). This sequence originates from a woman between 40 and 50 years old with acute COVID-19. CDR3 region: CATVKQGPDTQYF. The CDR3 nucleotides are TGTGCCACAGTTAAGCAGGGGCCAGATACGCAGTATTTT.